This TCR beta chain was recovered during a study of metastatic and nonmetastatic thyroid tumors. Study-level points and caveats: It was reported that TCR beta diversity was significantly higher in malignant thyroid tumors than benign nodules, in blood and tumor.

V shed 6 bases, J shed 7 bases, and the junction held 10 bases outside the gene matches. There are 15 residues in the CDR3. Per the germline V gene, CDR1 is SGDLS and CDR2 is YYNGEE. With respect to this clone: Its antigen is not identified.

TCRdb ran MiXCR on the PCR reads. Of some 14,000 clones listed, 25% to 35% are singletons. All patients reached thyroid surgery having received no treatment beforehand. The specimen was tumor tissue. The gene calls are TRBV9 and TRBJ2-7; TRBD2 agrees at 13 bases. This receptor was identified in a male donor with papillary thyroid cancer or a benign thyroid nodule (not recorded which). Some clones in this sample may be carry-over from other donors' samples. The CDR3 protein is CASTKGGLAGNEQYF. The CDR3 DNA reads TGTGCCAGCACTAAAGGGGGACTAGCGGGAAATGAGCAGTACTTC. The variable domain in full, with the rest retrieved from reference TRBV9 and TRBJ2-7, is DSGVTQTPKHLITATGQRVTLRCSPRSGDLSVYWYQQSLDQGLQFLIQYYNGEERAKGNILERFSAQQFPDLHSELNLSSLELGDSALYFCASTKGGLAGNEQYFGPGTRLTVT.